This T cell receptor beta chain appears in the sequencing data of a study of blood T cell repertoires in COVID-19. Study as a whole: The study drew acute and convalescent COVID-19 samples from the United States, Italy and Spain. The cDNA or gDNA used as material had been derived from T cells, B-cell-depleted T cells, or PBMCs.

The CDR3 is made up of 14 amino acids. V lost 3 bases and J lost 1, with 9 bases in between. Germline CDR1 and CDR2: KGHSH and LQKENI. In the study's own analysis: Estimation of nucleated cell counts was performed using reference gene primer amplification. Assay: immunoSEQ multiplex PCR; the TCRdb copy retains only in-frame clones and omits some. V and J calls plus clone size are reproduced from that table; the DNA served to infer D and trimming. Here the sample spans 200,000 to 250,000 clones, around 80% being singletons. The chain links TRBV18 to TRBJ1-1; TRBD1 might be the D (6 bases). The clonotype comes from a middle-aged woman with acute or convalescent COVID-19. Sequencing used peripheral blood. In DNA form, the CDR3 reads TGTGCCAGCTCACCGACAGGAGCGAACACTGAAGCTTTCTTT. As protein: CASSPTGANTEAFF.